This T cell receptor (beta chain) comes out of a study of blood T cell repertoires in COVID-19. Sequencing used immunoSEQ multiplex PCR; TCRdb keeps in-frame clones, though not all of them. The table lists fewer than 250,000 clones, approximately 81% of them singletons. Sequenced input: peripheral blood. The origin of this receptor is a man in his thirties or forties with active or convalescent COVID-19.

The CDR3 DNA sequence: TGCGCCAGCAGCCAAGACCGACAGGGGGCTGGAAACACCATATATTTT. This codes for CASSQDRQGAGNTIYF. The chain joins TRBV4-1 to TRBJ1-3, with 9 nucleotides matching TRBD1. CDR3 length: 16 amino acids. CDR1 MGHRA and CDR2 YSYEKL come from the germline V gene. Germline trimming cut 0 bases from V and 2 bases from J; bases unmatched to any gene: 2.